The 30 T cell receptor beta chains presented below share a single source sample, sequenced in a study of T cell responses to AZD1222 COVID-19 vaccine. The data were produced by immunoSEQ multiplex PCR, yet TCRdb's version contains in-frame clones alone and is incomplete. The sample records under 150,000 clones, around 93% being singletons. The material was peripheral blood, obtained on day 0 of AZD1222 vaccination. All receptors come from an adult in good health.

This chain links TRBV13 with TRBJ2-1; TRBD2 matches 8 bases. The germline V gene encodes CDR1 PRHDT and CDR2 FYEKMQ (reference sequence). The junction had 4 bases not matched to a gene; V was cut back by 6 bases and J by 9 bases. The CDR3 contains 12 residues. The CDR3 DNA follows: TGTGCCAGCAGTCCCCGGGGGGGTGAGCAGTTCTTC. Protein product: CASSPRGGEQFF. Full variable domain (rest looked up from reference TRBV13 and TRBJ2-1): AAGVIQSPRHLIKEKRETATLKCYPIPRHDTVYWYQQGPGQDPQFLISFYEKMQSDKGSIPDRFSAQQFSDYHSELNMSSLELGDSALYFCASSPRGGEQFFGPGTRLTVL.

The chain joins TRBV7-2 to TRBJ1-1, with D possibly TRBD1 on 5 matching bases. Between the trimmed V and J ends, which lost 5 bases and 0 bases, there was a span of 10 bases. The germline V gene has CDR1 SGHTA and CDR2 FQGNSA. The CDR3 runs to 14 residues. CDR3 nucleotide sequence: TGTGCCAGCAGCGGGCAGGGCTTGAACACTGAAGCTTTCTTT. Residues: CASSGQGLNTEAFF.

The V call is TRBV12-5, the J call TRBJ1-3; tentative D call: TRBD1 (6 bases). Trimming removed 0 bases from V and 0 bases from J, with 27 bases in between. There are 22 residues in the CDR3. Germline values: CDR1 LGHNT, CDR2 FRNRAP. The CDR3 loop is CASGLVPRGGLLMTFSGNTIYF. Written as DNA, the CDR3 is TGTGCTAGTGGTTTGGTACCGAGGGGGGGACTCCTAATGACATTCTCTGGAAACACCATATATTTT.

The gene calls are TRBV28 and TRBJ2-7; 8 bases agree with TRBD2. This CDR3 contains 15 residues. Germline trimming cut 4 bases from V and 2 bases from J; bases unmatched to any gene: 7. Looked up from germline, CDR1 is MDHEN and CDR2 is SYDVKM. The CDR3 loop is CASSSHGGDPYEQYF. For the CDR3, the DNA is TGTGCCAGCAGTTCCCACGGGGGGGACCCCTACGAGCAGTACTTC.

This rearrangement joins TRBV5-1 to TRBJ1-4; TRBD1 matches 7 bases. There are 15 residues in the CDR3. V lost 6 bases, J lost 5 bases, and 10 bases stayed unmatched. In germline, CDR1 is SGHRS, CDR2 YFSETQ. The CDR3 DNA follows: TGCGCCAGCAAGGGAAAGGACAGGATAAATGAAAAACTGTTTTTT. Protein product: CASKGKDRINEKLFF.

This chain connects TRBV3-1 (or the pseudogene TRBV3-2) to TRBJ1-5; 8 bases line up with TRBD1. The ends lost 4 bases at V and 5 bases at J; junction bases unmatched: 7. Germline V gene sequence: CDR1 LGHDT, CDR2 YNNKEL (reference sequence). The CDR3 consists of 15 residues. The CDR3 loop is CASSLGTGVDQPQHF. The CDR3 nucleotides read TGTGCCAGCAGCCTTGGGACAGGAGTTGATCAGCCCCAGCATTTT.

The V and J genes are TRBV3-1 (or the pseudogene TRBV3-2) and TRBJ1-2; TRBD1 might be the D (6 bases). From germline, CDR1 is LGHDT and CDR2 YNNKEL (reference sequence). There are 15 residues in the CDR3. Trimming cost V 4 bases and J 4 bases, with 16 bases left between them. CDR3 region: CASSPVEGVSYGYTF. CDR3 bases: TGTGCCAGCAGCCCGGTGGAGGGGGTTTCCTATGGCTACACCTTC.

The J gene is TRBJ1-2, the V gene TRBV14, with no clear D. The germline V and J ends were trimmed by 4 bases and 7 bases, with 16 bases remaining between them. The germline V gene encodes CDR1 SGHDN and CDR2 FVKESK. The CDR3 has 14 amino acids. DNA of the CDR3: TGTGCCAGCAGCCGGTCGACTTCCCTCTCTGGCTACACCTTC. Protein sequence: CASSRSTSLSGYTF.

V is TRBV7-2 and J is TRBJ1-5; 7 bases match TRBD1. V shed 5 bases and J 6 bases; nucleotides not matched to a gene: 7. This CDR3 is built from 14 residues. Germline V gene lookup returns CDR1 SGHTA and CDR2 FQGNSA. This CDR3 is CASSKATGVQPQHF. The CDR3 nucleotides are TGTGCCAGCAGCAAAGCCACAGGGGTTCAGCCCCAGCATTTT.

The V gene is TRBV7-7, the J gene TRBJ2-3, with D possibly TRBD2 on 6 matching bases. The CDR3 spans 15 residues. Trimming removed 5 bases at V and 0 bases at J, with 12 bases between. In germline, CDR1 is SSHAT, CDR2 FNYEAQ (reference sequence). In nucleotides, the CDR3 is TGTGCCAGCAGCCCCGGGACTCTCAGCACAGATACGCAGTATTTT. This gives the protein CASSPGTLSTDTQYF. The variable domain in full, with the rest retrieved from reference TRBV7-7 and TRBJ2-3, is GAGVSQSPRYKVTKRGQDVTLRCDPISSHATLYWYQQALGQGPEFLTYFNYEAQPDKSGLPSDRFSAERPEGSISTLTIQRTEQRDSAMYRCASSPGTLSTDTQYFGPGTRLTVL.

The gene calls are TRBV6-5 and TRBJ1-2; no clear D gene. Germline CDR1 is MNHEY and CDR2 is SVGAGI. The V end lost 7 bases, the J end lost 3 bases, and 9 bases lay between the germline ends. The CDR3 length is 12 residues. Here the CDR3 reads CASTLGYYGYTF. The CDR3 nucleotides are TGTGCCAGCACCCTCGGATACTATGGCTACACCTTC.

The V and J genes are TRBV28 and TRBJ2-1, with no clear D. Germline assignment: CDR1 MDHEN and CDR2 SYDVKM. The length of the CDR3 is 12 residues. V was clipped by 6 bases and J by 14 bases, with 17 bases between them. DNA for the CDR3: TGTGCCAGCAGCCGTGGGCGAGAAGTAGAGTTCTTC. It encodes CASSRGREVEFF.

The chain links TRBV5-6 to TRBJ1-2, with 7 bases fitting TRBD1. V gave up 2 bases and J gave up 6 bases; unmatched junction bases: 10. This CDR3 is 15 amino acids long. Germline V gives CDR1 SGHDT, CDR2 YYEEEE. CDR3 nucleotides: TGTGCCAGCAGCTTATACAGGGGAGGAATGGATGGCTACACCTTC. Translation: CASSLYRGGMDGYTF.

The chain carries TRBV19 and TRBJ2-1; TRBD2 aligns across 11 bases. The CDR3 spans 15 residues. CDR1 is LNHDA and CDR2 is SQIVND in the germline V gene (reference sequence). With V trimmed by 5 bases and J by 9 bases, 9 bases remained unmatched. CDR3 DNA: TGTGCCAGTAGTTCACTAGCGGGAGCATATACTGAGCAGTTCTTC. Its translation is CASSSLAGAYTEQFF.

V and J are TRBV6-2 or TRBV6-3 and TRBJ1-1, with 9 positions matching TRBD1. Unmatched junction bases numbered 5, after V lost 2 bases and J lost 4 bases. The germline CDR1 and CDR2 sequences are MNHEY and SVGEGT. This CDR3 comprises 15 residues. CDR3: CASSYHTTGGTEAFF. CDR3 DNA: TGTGCCAGCAGTTACCACACGACAGGGGGCACTGAAGCTTTCTTT.

The rearrangement joins TRBV20-1 to TRBJ1-2; D not resolved. The V and J ends lost 6 bases and 1 base respectively, with 3 bases between them. CDR3 length equals 10 residues. CDR1 DFQATT and CDR2 SNEGSKA come from the germline V gene (reference sequence). CDR3 DNA sequence: TGCAGTGCCGTTAACTATGGCTACACCTTC. Its protein is CSAVNYGYTF.

V usage is TRBV19 and J usage is TRBJ1-5; 8 bases are shared with TRBD1. This CDR3 spans 13 amino acids. Germline assignment: CDR1 LNHDA and CDR2 SQIVND (reference sequence). V shed 7 bases and J 4 bases; nucleotides not matched to a gene: 3. The CDR3 region is CASNRGENQPQHF. For the CDR3, the DNA is TGTGCCAGTAACAGGGGGGAAAATCAGCCCCAGCATTTT.

V is TRBV18 and J is TRBJ2-1; no clear D. Trimming took 5 bases from V and 8 from J, leaving 10 bases between them. Germline CDR1 reads KGHSH; CDR2 reads LQKENI. CDR3 length: 12 amino acids. CDR3 amino acids: CASSSEGYEQFF. CDR3 nucleotides: TGTGCCAGCTCATCCGAAGGATATGAGCAGTTCTTC.

The chain joins TRBV7-8 to TRBJ2-1, with D hard to call. The length of the CDR3 is 10 residues. Trimming cost V 3 bases and J 10 bases, with 4 bases left between them. Germline V gene lookup returns CDR1 SGHVS and CDR2 FQNEAQ. The CDR3 reads CASSFREQFF. The CDR3 DNA reads TGTGCCAGCAGCTTCCGGGAGCAGTTCTTC.

This sequence joins TRBV7-9 and TRBJ1-1; 12 bases match TRBD1. Germline V CDR1 and CDR2: SEHNR, FQNEAQ (reference sequence). Unmatched junction bases numbered 11, after V lost 6 bases and J lost 6 bases. CDR3 length: 16 residues. CDR3 DNA sequence: TGTGCCAGCAGTCTAACCGGGACAGGGGGCAGCGCTGAAGCTTTCTTT. Translation: CASSLTGTGGSAEAFF.

The rearrangement uses TRBV6-1 and TRBJ2-6; 8 bases line up with TRBD1. With V trimmed by 2 bases and J by 5 bases, 8 bases remained unmatched. The CDR3 is 17 residues long. Germline V gene lookup returns CDR1 MNHNS and CDR2 SASEGT. CDR3 in DNA: TGTGCCAGCAGTGAACGAGGAGGGACAGGCCGGGCCAACGTCCTGACTTTC. Amino acids: CASSERGGTGRANVLTF.

J is TRBJ2-4 and V is TRBV5-1; TRBD1 matches 7 bases. Losses at the gene ends were 4 bases for V and 0 bases for J; bases not matched to a gene: 7. This CDR3 spans 16 amino acids. Germline V gene lookup returns CDR1 SGHRS and CDR2 YFSETQ. CDR3 loop: CASSRGQILAKNIQYF. CDR3 in DNA: TGCGCCAGCAGCCGGGGACAGATCTTAGCCAAAAACATTCAGTACTTC. The full variable domain, with the rest looked up from reference TRBV5-1 and TRBJ2-4, is KAGVTQTPRYLIKTRGQQVTLSCSPISGHRSVSWYQQTPGQGLQFLFEYFSETQRNKGNFPGRFSGRQFSNSRSEMNVSTLELGDSALYLCASSRGQILAKNIQYFGAGTRLSVL.

As for this clone: This sample also contains other DNA sequences that code for the same CDR3. The rearrangement links TRBV18 to TRBJ1-4; D may be TRBD1 (5 bases). In germline, CDR1 is KGHSH, CDR2 LQKENI. Trimming cost V 6 bases and J 7 bases, with 9 bases left between them. This CDR3 has 12 residues. In nucleotides, the CDR3 is TGTGCCAGCTCCCCTGGGGGTGAAAAACTGTTTTTT. Its translation: CASSPGGEKLFF.

The V and J genes are TRBV5-6 and TRBJ1-4, with 9 bases matching TRBD1. The V gene's germline CDR1 is SGHDT and CDR2 YYEEEE. There are 14 residues in the CDR3. Trimming cost V 5 bases and J 7 bases; bases outside gene matches: 6. CDR3 coding DNA: TGTGCCAGCAGTATGACAGGGGGGGTTGAAAAACTGTTTTTT. Its protein product is CASSMTGGVEKLFF.

In its sample, this clone was seen once. V is TRBV6-5 and J is TRBJ2-3, with 9 positions matching TRBD1. The germline gives CDR1 MNHEY, CDR2 SVGAGI. Unmatched junction bases numbered 5, after V lost 8 bases and J lost 5 bases. The length of the CDR3 is 13 residues. The CDR3 protein is CASGTGLGDTQYF. Written as DNA, the CDR3 is TGTGCCAGCGGGACAGGGCTGGGAGATACGCAGTATTTT.

This sequence joins TRBV19 and TRBJ2-2; D perhaps matches TRBD1 (5 bases). Trimming removed 6 bases at V and 2 bases at J, with 13 bases between. The length of the CDR3 is 15 residues. CDR1 is LNHDA and CDR2 is SQIVND in the germline V gene (reference sequence). The CDR3 loop is CASRIWQGNTGELFF. CDR3 sequence (DNA): TGTGCCAGTAGAATTTGGCAGGGCAACACCGGGGAGCTGTTTTTT.

The V and J genes are TRBV19 and TRBJ2-3; D gene uncertain. This CDR3 region has 16 residues. Germline V CDR1 and CDR2: LNHDA, SQIVND (reference sequence). Between the trimmed V and J ends, which lost 5 bases and 4 bases, there was a span of 19 bases. CDR3 region: CASSFHRALWADTQYF. The CDR3 region has the DNA TGTGCCAGTAGTTTCCACCGGGCCCTCTGGGCAGATACGCAGTATTTT.

The chain joins TRBV7-8 to TRBJ2-3, with 9 bases lining up with TRBD2. There are 15 residues in the CDR3. The germline V gene has CDR1 SGHVS and CDR2 FQNEAQ. Trimming took 5 bases from V and 14 from J; bases not matched to a gene: 17. CDR3 region: CASSPGIAGAPKRYF. The CDR3 DNA follows: TGTGCCAGCAGCCCCGGGATAGCGGGGGCCCCCAAGCGGTATTTT.

The V and J genes are TRBV20-1 and TRBJ2-7; D remains unclear. The germline gives CDR1 DFQATT, CDR2 SNEGSKA (reference sequence). Deletions cut 3 bases from V and 9 bases from J, with 9 bases between. This CDR3 contains 10 residues. This CDR3 reads CSASLSRQYF. The CDR3 region has the DNA TGCAGTGCTAGTCTGTCCAGGCAGTACTTC.

In its sample, this clone was seen a few times. V and J are TRBV4-1 and TRBJ1-1, with D possibly matching TRBD1 (5 bases). The CDR3 is made up of 14 amino acids. In germline, CDR1 is MGHRA, CDR2 YSYEKL. Trimming shortened V by 1 base and J by 4 bases, and 10 bases separated the two germline ends. CDR3 sequence reads: CASSQAGPGTEAFF. The DNA for the CDR3 is TGCGCCAGCAGCCAAGCGGGGCCGGGCACTGAAGCTTTCTTT.